This T cell receptor beta chain was sequenced during a study of blood T cell repertoires in COVID-19. Study information: The United States, Italy and Spain supplied acute and convalescent COVID-19 samples. PBMCs, B-cell-depleted T cells, or T cells were the source of the cDNA or gDNA that made up the material.

CDR1 LGHNT and CDR2 FRNRAP come from the germline V gene. This CDR3 contains 13 residues. V lost 1 base and J 7 bases, leaving 11 bases between the germline ends. Per the study methods: Reference gene primers were amplified, and this amplification served to estimate nucleated cell counts. The method was immunoSEQ multiplex PCR; TCRdb's version includes in-frame clones alone and lacks a portion of them. Clone size and V and J calls were adopted from that table, with D and trimming inferred from the DNA. Counted here are 270,000 or so clones, around 90% occurring once; the ten biggest clones make up roughly 0.96%.

What was sequenced was peripheral blood. V gene TRBV12-5 combines with J gene TRBJ2-7, with D maybe TRBD2 (5 bases). The clonotype originates from a woman in her 40s who had recovered from COVID-19. The CDR3 DNA reads as TGTGCTAGTGGTTTGGACAACGAGCGGGAGCAGTACTTC. This translates into CASGLDNEREQYF.